This T cell receptor beta chain was sequenced in a study of T cell responses to AZD1222 COVID-19 vaccine. Between the trimmed V and J ends, which lost 1 base and 3 bases, there was a span of 10 bases. Germline values: CDR1 SGHTS, CDR2 YDEGEE. This CDR3 is 14 amino acids long. Data came from immunoSEQ multiplex PCR; TCRdb stores just in-frame clones and leaves some out. The repertoire has under 150,000 clones, about 90% of them found once; the top ten carry approximately 7.5%. The receptor comes from an adult in good health. The chain has TRBV5-8 and TRBJ1-1; D is undetermined. Sample: peripheral blood, taken on day 0 of AZD1222 vaccination. CDR3 protein: CASSLSHEDTEAFF. The DNA of the CDR3 is TGTGCCAGCAGCTTGTCCCACGAGGACACTGAAGCTTTCTTT.